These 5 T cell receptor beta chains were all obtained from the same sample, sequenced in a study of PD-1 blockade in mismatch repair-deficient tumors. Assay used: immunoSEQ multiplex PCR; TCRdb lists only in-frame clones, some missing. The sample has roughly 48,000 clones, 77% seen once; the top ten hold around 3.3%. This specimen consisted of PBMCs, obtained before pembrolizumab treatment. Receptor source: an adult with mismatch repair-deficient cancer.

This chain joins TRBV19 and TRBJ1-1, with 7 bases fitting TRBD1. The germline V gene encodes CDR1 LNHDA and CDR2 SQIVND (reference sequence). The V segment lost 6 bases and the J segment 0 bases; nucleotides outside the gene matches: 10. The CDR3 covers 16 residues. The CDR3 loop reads CASSPGQAAMNTEAFF. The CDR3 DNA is TGTGCCAGTAGCCCAGGACAGGCGGCAATGAACACTGAAGCTTTCTTT.

The CDR3 here is CASRVENEQFF. CDR3 nucleotide sequence: TGTGCCAGCAGGGTTGAGAATGAGCAGTTCTTC. J is TRBJ2-1 and V is TRBV6-5, with D hard to call. Per the germline V gene, CDR1 is MNHEY and CDR2 is SVGAGI. V shed 6 bases and J shed 7 bases, with 7 bases lying between them. This CDR3 region has 11 residues.

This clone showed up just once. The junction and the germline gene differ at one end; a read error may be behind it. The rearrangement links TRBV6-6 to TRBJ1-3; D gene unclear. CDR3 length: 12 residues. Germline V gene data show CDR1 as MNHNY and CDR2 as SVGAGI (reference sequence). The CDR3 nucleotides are TGTGCCAGCAATTACTCAGGAAACACCATATATTTT. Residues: CASNYSGNTIYF.

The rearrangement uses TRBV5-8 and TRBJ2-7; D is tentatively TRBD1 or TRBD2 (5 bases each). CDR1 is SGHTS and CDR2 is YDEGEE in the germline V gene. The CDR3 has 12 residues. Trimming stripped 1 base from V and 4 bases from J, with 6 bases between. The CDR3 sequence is CASSLWGYEQYF. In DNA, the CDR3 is TGTGCCAGCAGCTTGTGGGGGTACGAGCAGTACTTC.

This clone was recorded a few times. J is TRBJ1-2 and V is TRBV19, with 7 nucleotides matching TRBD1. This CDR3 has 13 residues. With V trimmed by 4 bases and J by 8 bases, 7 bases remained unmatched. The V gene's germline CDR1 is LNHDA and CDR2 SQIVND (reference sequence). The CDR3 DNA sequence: TGTGCCAGTAGTAGACGGGACAGAGGAGGCTACACCTTC. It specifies CASSRRDRGGYTF.